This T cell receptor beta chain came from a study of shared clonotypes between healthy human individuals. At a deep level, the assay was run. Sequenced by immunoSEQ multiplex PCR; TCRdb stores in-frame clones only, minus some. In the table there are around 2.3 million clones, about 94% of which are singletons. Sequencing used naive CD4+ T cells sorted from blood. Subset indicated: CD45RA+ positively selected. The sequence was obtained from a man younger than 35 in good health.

The DNA for the CDR3 is TGTGCCAGCAGTGTCGCGGGGACATACCCCGGGGAGCTGTTTTTT. It translates to CASSVAGTYPGELFF. The V and J genes are TRBV2 and TRBJ2-2, with D perhaps TRBD1 or TRBD2 (6 bases each). V was clipped by 4 bases and J by 6 bases, with 15 bases between them. Per the germline V gene, CDR1 is SNHLY and CDR2 is FYNNEI. The CDR3 covers 15 residues.